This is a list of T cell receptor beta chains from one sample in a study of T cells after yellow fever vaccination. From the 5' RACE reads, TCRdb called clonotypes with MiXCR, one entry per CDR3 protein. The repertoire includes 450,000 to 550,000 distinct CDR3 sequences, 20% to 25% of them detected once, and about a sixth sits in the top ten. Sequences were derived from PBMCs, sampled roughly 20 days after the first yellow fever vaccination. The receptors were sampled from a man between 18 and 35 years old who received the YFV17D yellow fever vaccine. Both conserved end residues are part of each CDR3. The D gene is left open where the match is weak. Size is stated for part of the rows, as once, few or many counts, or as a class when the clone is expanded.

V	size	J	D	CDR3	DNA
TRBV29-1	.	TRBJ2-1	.	CANRYNNEQFF	TGCGCAAACAGGTACAACAATGAGCAGTTCTTC
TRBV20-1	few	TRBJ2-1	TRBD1	CSASRPGRGRNEQFF	TGCAGTGCTAGTAGACCGGGTAGGGGGCGTAATGAGCAGTTCTTC
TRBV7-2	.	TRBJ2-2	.	CASSLAGNHPYTGELFF	TGTGCCAGCAGCTTAGCAGGAAACCACCCTTACACCGGGGAGCTGTTTTTT
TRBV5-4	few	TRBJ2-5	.	CASSLEGGLGETQYF	TGTGCCAGCAGCTTGGAAGGGGGTCTGGGGGAGACCCAGTACTTC
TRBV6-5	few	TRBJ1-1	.	CASSYVGGTEAFF	TGTGCCAGCAGTTACGTGGGGGGCACTGAAGCTTTCTTT
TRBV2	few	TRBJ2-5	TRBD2	CASSEVLAGAQETQYF	TGTGCCAGCAGTGAAGTTCTAGCGGGGGCCCAAGAGACCCAGTACTTC
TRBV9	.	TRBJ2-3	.	CASSAGGPDTQYF	TGTGCCAGCAGCGCAGGCGGTCCGGATACGCAGTATTTT
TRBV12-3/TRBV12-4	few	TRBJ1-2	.	CASSFRRVANDGYTF	TGTGCCAGCAGTTTTCGCAGGGTTGCTAATGATGGCTACACCTTC
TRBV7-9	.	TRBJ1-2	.	CAIARDGRGYTF	TGTGCCATCGCTCGGGATGGGCGGGGCTACACCTTC
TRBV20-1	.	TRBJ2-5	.	CSARVTPQETQYF	TGCAGTGCTAGGGTTACACCCCAAGAGACCCAGTACTTC
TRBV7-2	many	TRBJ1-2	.	CASSRLPSNYGYTF	TGTGCCAGCAGCCGGCTCCCGTCCAACTATGGCTACACCTTC
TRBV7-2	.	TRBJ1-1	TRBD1	CASSNGQGRGTEAFF	TGTGCCAGCAGCAACGGACAGGGTAGGGGCACTGAAGCTTTCTTT
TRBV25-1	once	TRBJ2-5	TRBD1	CASSETGGKGTQYF	TGTGCCAGCAGTGAGACAGGGGGCAAGGGTACCCAGTACTTC
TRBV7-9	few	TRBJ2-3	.	CASSFNSGTDTQYF	TGTGCCAGCAGCTTCAATAGCGGTACAGATACGCAGTATTTT
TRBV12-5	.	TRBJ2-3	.	CASGLLRVDTQYF	TGTGCTAGTGGTTTGCTACGGGTGGATACGCAGTATTTT
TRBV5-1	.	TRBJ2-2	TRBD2	CASSGGLAGMTGELFF	TGCGCCAGCAGCGGGGGACTAGCGGGGATGACCGGGGAGCTGTTTTTT
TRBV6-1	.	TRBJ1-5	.	CASRDTSSNQPQHF	TGTGCCAGCAGGGACACTTCTAGCAATCAGCCCCAGCATTTT
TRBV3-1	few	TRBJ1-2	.	CASSQSSGDGYTF	TGTGCCAGCAGCCAATCTTCGGGGGATGGCTACACCTTC
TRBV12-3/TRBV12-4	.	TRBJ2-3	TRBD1	CASSRGTAAPDTQYF	TGTGCCAGCAGTCGAGGGACAGCGGCACCAGATACGCAGTATTTT
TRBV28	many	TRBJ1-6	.	CASSLWASNSPLHF	TGTGCCAGCAGTTTATGGGCCAGTAATTCACCCCTCCACTTT
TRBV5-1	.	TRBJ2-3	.	CASRTPGADTQYF	TGCGCCAGCAGGACTCCCGGGGCAGATACGCAGTATTTT
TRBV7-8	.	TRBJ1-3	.	CASSLGTGLGNTIYF	TGTGCCAGCAGCTTAGGAACAGGTCTGGGGAACACCATATATTTT
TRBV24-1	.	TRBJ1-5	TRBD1	CATSDPGQGLGQPQHF	TGTGCCACCAGTGACCCGGGACAGGGCCTGGGTCAGCCCCAGCATTTT
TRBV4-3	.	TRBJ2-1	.	CASSQGWVGGRNEQFF	TGCGCCAGCAGCCAAGGCTGGGTAGGGGGTAGGAATGAGCAGTTCTTC
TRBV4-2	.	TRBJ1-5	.	CASSQVGNQPQHF	TGTGCCAGCAGCCAAGTGGGCAATCAGCCCCAGCATTTT
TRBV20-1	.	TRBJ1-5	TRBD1	CSAIDRVNSNQPQHF	TGCAGTGCTATAGACAGGGTAAATAGCAATCAGCCCCAGCATTTT
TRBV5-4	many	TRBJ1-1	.	CASSLGRENTEAFF	TGTGCCAGCAGCTTGGGCAGGGAGAACACTGAAGCTTTCTTT
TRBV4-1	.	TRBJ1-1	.	CASSQDPNGNTEAFF	TGCGCCAGCAGCCAAGATCCCAACGGGAACACTGAAGCTTTCTTT
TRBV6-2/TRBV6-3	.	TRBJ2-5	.	CASSPLWGAEETQYF	TGTGCCAGCAGTCCCCTTTGGGGGGCGGAGGAGACCCAGTACTTC
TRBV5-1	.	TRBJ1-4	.	CASSRTSIPGEKLFF	TGCGCCAGCAGCCGAACCTCAATTCCTGGAGAAAAACTGTTTTTT
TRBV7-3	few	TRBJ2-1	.	CASSLTTSSYNEQFF	TGTGCCAGCAGCTTGACGACTAGCTCCTACAATGAGCAGTTCTTC
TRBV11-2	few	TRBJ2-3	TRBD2	CASSLDPTSGGADTQYF	TGTGCCAGCAGCTTAGATCCGACTAGCGGGGGGGCAGATACGCAGTATTTT
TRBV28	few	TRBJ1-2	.	CATLMDSANYGYTF	TGTGCCACTCTCATGGACAGCGCTAACTATGGCTACACCTTC
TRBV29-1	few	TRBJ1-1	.	CSVVGGGEAFF	TGCAGCGTTGTGGGAGGGGGTGAAGCTTTCTTT
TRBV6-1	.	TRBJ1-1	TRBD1	CASSDQGGTEAFF	TGTGCCAGCAGTGACCAGGGGGGCACTGAAGCTTTCTTT
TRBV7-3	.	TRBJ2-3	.	CASSFDGHTQYF	TGTGCCAGCAGCTTTGACGGCCATACGCAGTATTTT
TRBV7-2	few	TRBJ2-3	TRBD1	CASSRPPQGGAPDTQYF	TGTGCCAGCAGCCGTCCCCCACAGGGGGGCGCACCAGATACGCAGTATTTT
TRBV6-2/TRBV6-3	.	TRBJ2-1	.	CASTTHSGGRYNEQFF	TGTGCCAGCACCACACATAGTGGGGGGCGGTACAATGAGCAGTTCTTC
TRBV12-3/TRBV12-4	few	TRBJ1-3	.	CASRQQGAGNTIYF	TGTGCCAGCAGGCAACAGGGTGCTGGAAACACCATATATTTT
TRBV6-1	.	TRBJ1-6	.	CASRGTVGINSPLHF	TGTGCCAGCAGGGGGACGGTTGGAATAAATTCACCCCTCCACTTT
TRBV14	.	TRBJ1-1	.	CASSPWGTNTEAFF	TGTGCCAGCAGCCCCTGGGGGACGAACACTGAAGCTTTCTTT
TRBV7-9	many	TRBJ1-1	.	CASSLITNTEAFF	TGTGCCAGCAGCTTAATCACCAACACTGAAGCTTTCTTT
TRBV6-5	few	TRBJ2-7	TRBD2	CASSYTPSGGTYEQYF	TGTGCCAGCAGTTACACCCCTAGCGGGGGCACCTACGAGCAGTACTTC
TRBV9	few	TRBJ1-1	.	CASSVTGQNTEAFF	TGTGCCAGCAGCGTAACGGGACAGAACACTGAAGCTTTCTTT
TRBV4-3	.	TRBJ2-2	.	CASSQEGEDGELFF	TGCGCCAGCAGCCAAGAGGGGGAAGACGGGGAGCTGTTTTTT
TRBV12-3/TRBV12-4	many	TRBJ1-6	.	CASSGGSYNSPLHF	TGTGCCAGCAGCGGGGGGTCCTATAATTCACCCCTCCACTTT
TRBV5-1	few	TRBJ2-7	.	CASDLGAGQNEQYF	TGCGCCAGCGACCTTGGGGCGGGGCAGAACGAGCAGTACTTC
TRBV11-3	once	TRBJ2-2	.	CASSLGSPQSGELFF	TGTGCCAGCAGCTTAGGGTCCCCCCAGTCGGGGGAGCTGTTTTTT
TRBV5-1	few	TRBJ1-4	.	CASTPSGLNEKLFF	TGCGCCAGCACCCCCTCCGGACTAAATGAAAAACTGTTTTTT
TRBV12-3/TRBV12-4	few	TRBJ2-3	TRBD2	CASRPSGTSGRDTQYF	TGTGCCAGCAGGCCCTCCGGGACTAGCGGGAGAGATACGCAGTATTTT